This T cell receptor beta chain is drawn from a study of blood T cells in healthy people across ages. Study results and limitations: Relative to aged donors, long-lived donors carried more naive CD4+ cells and displayed higher diversity.

To note about this clonotype: Antigen unknown.

Germline V gene sequence: CDR1 SQVTM, CDR2 ANQGSEA. The CDR3 consists of 16 residues. Primed by a sample-barcoded 5' primer and a J-beta primer mix, a second PCR proceeded for roughly 7 to 12 cycles. TCRdb used MiXCR to reprocess the 5' RACE reads, holding one entry per CDR3 protein. The table has about 1,000,000 distinct CDR3 sequences, 35% to 55% seen once. The sample comprised blood. The receptor comes from a woman aged 55-69 years in good health. The V and J genes are TRBV29-1 and TRBJ2-4; 9 bases are a match to TRBD2. Gene TRBJ2-7 matches the end of the DNA better, so the J call may be wrong. The CDR3 is CSVEVSGTSIGLEQYF. CDR3 coding DNA: TGCAGCGTTGAAGTATCCGGGACTAGCATCGGCCTCGAGCAGTACTTC.